Listed here are 8 T cell receptor beta chains from one sample, sequenced in a study of vaccination effects on CD4 cells after COVID-19. Their antigens remain unidentified. In the ViraFEST assay, antigen-specific CD4+ clonotypes were identified by expansion after peptide-pool stimulation. Upon completion of 10 to 11 days in culture, CD4+ T cells were isolated. Recipients of the vaccine had no prior SARS-CoV-2 infection and negative nucleocapsid antibodies. Profiling relied on immunoSEQ multiplex PCR, and the TCRdb table lists in-frame clones only, not all of them. The top ten hold around 3% of the sample, which has 65,000 to 90,000 clones, roughly 74% seen once. The sample here was CD4+ T cells from PBMCs cultured with HCoV-NL63 spike peptides, taken before COVID-19 vaccination. The receptors here all came from a human donor who received a COVID-19 vaccine.

This clone has just one count. The chain joins TRBV15 to TRBJ2-5; weak D call: TRBD2 (5 bases). Per germline, CDR1 LNHNV and CDR2 YYDKDF (reference sequence). The ends were cut back, 0 bases at V and 8 bases at J, with 7 bases in the middle. The CDR3 spans 12 residues. CDR3 nucleotides: TGTGCCACCAGCAGAGATCGGGGTACCCAGTACTTC. Translated: CATSRDRGTQYF.

The genes are TRBV24-1 and TRBJ2-2; D remains unclear. V lost 1 base and J lost 5, with 13 bases in between. CDR3 size: 16 residues. Germline CDR1 reads KGHDR; CDR2 reads SFDVKD. CDR3 nucleotides: TGTGCCACCAGTGATTTTGTGGGGATCGGGACCGGGGAGCTGTTTTTT. This encodes CATSDFVGIGTGELFF.

The chain couples TRBV28 to TRBJ1-6, with 7 nucleotides matching TRBD1. CDR1 is MDHEN and CDR2 is SYDVKM in the germline V gene. After removal of 8 bases from V and 8 bases from J, the junction contained 9 bases not matched to a gene. The CDR3 sequence is 14 residues long. CDR3 region: CASLATGTHSPLHF. CDR3 in DNA: TGTGCCAGCCTCGCGACAGGGACCCATTCACCCCTCCACTTT. Combining the CDR3 with reference TRBV28 and TRBJ1-6 gives the whole variable domain DVKVTQSSRYLVKRTGEKVFLECVQDMDHENMFWYRQDPGLGLRLIYFSYDVKMKEKGDIPEGYSVSREKKERFSLILESASTNQTSMYLCASLATGTHSPLHFGNGTRLTVT.

The chain couples TRBV6-5 to TRBJ2-2; no definite D call. This CDR3 has 12 residues. Trimming removed 6 bases from V and 1 base from J, with 3 bases in between. Germline V gene data show CDR1 as MNHEY and CDR2 as SVGAGI. The CDR3, as DNA: TGTGCCAGCAGGGAGAACACCGGGGAGCTGTTTTTT. It is translated as CASRENTGELFF.

The chain carries TRBV3-1 (or the pseudogene TRBV3-2) and TRBJ2-5, with D uncertain. The CDR3 is 14 amino acids. Trimming stripped 7 bases from V and 2 bases from J, with 14 bases between. Germline V gene data show CDR1 as LGHDT and CDR2 as YNNKEL (reference sequence). The DNA of the CDR3 is TGTGCCAGCAACCGAGGACGGAGACAAGAGACCCAGTACTTC. Residues: CASNRGRRQETQYF.

The V gene is TRBV30, the J gene TRBJ1-6, with 9 bases aligning to TRBD1. The ends lost 2 bases at V and 10 bases at J; junction bases unmatched: 6. The CDR3 has 14 residues. The germline gives CDR1 GTSNPN, CDR2 SVGIG (reference sequence). CDR3 sequence (DNA): TGTGCCTGGAGTACAGGGGGCGAGGGGTCACCCCTCCACTTT. This encodes CAWSTGGEGSPLHF.

The chain links TRBV5-5 to TRBJ2-7; a weak D match, TRBD1 (7 bases). V was trimmed by 4 bases and J by 3 bases, leaving 14 bases between them. In germline, CDR1 is SGHKS, CDR2 YYEKEE (reference sequence). The CDR3 is made up of 14 amino acids. The DNA for the CDR3 is TGTGCCAGCAGCGCGGGACCAGGGGGCTACGAGCAGTACGTC. This sequence encodes CASSAGPGGYEQYV.

J is TRBJ2-2 and V is TRBV12-5; TRBD1 might be the D (6 bases). Germline V CDR1 and CDR2: LGHNT, FRNRAP. The CDR3 runs to 15 residues. The V gene lost 5 bases and the J gene lost 4 bases, with 14 bases spanning the gap. DNA for the CDR3: TGTGCTAGTGGTACGTCGCAGGGGCTCACCGGGGAGCTGTTTTTT. Protein: CASGTSQGLTGELFF.